These 5 T cell receptor beta chains share one sample of origin, sequenced in a study of T-cell memory formation after mild COVID-19. TCRdb processed the 5' RACE reads anew with MiXCR; each CDR3 protein has one entry. The table records 470,000 or so distinct CDR3 sequences, around 18% of them present only once. Sequenced sample: PBMCs or a T cell subset sorted from them (not recorded which). These receptors were collected from an adult woman who had mild COVID-19 (a few samples of this study predate the infection). Cell type and time point are not known.

The chain is built from TRBV3-1 and TRBJ1-1; D is unresolved. Germline values: CDR1 LGHDT, CDR2 YNNKEL (reference sequence). V lost 0 bases, J lost 0 bases, and 17 bases lay in between. The CDR3 covers 18 residues. The CDR3 region is CASSQDLTGRILNTEAFF. CDR3 sequence (DNA): TGTGCCAGCAGCCAAGATTTAACGGGGAGGATATTGAACACTGAAGCTTTCTTT.

This clonotype was found a few times. The rearrangement links TRBV20-1 to TRBJ2-7, with 9 nucleotides matching TRBD1. After removal of 6 bases from V and 2 bases from J, the junction contained 11 bases not matched to a gene. Germline V gene data show CDR1 as DFQATT and CDR2 as SNEGSKA (reference sequence). The CDR3 consists of 15 residues. CDR3 DNA: TGCAGTGCAAACGACCCGGACAGGGGACCCTACGAGCAGTACTTC. As protein: CSANDPDRGPYEQYF.

This clonotype was observed a few times. V is TRBV7-2 and J is TRBJ2-2; either TRBD1 or TRBD2 may supply D (5 bases each). Germline CDR1 SGHTA, CDR2 FQGNSA. The CDR3 is 16 residues long. V was trimmed by 6 bases and J by 6 bases, leaving 20 bases between them. CDR3 in DNA: TGTGCCAGCAGTCTTACCGGGACCGACGGGGCCGGGGAGCTGTTTTTT. Amino acids: CASSLTGTDGAGELFF.

This clonotype turned up a few times. This CDR3 is CASGGGSGEQFF. CDR3 coding DNA: TGTGCCAGCGGGGGAGGGTCGGGTGAGCAGTTCTTC. The chain links TRBV9 to TRBJ2-1; 7 bases match TRBD2. The CDR3 length is 12 residues. CDR1 is SGDLS and CDR2 is YYNGEE in the germline V gene. Germline trimming cut 7 bases from V and 9 bases from J; bases unmatched to any gene: 7.

This clonotype has more than one count but fewer than ten. V usage is TRBV24-1 and J usage is TRBJ1-2; no clear D. CDR3 size: 14 residues. The ends were cut back, 5 bases at V and 2 bases at J, with 11 bases in the middle. Germline CDR1 reads KGHDR; CDR2 reads SFDVKD. The CDR3 region has the DNA TGTGCCACCAGTGCCCAAGGAGTGAACTATGGCTACACCTTC. Translating gives CATSAQGVNYGYTF.